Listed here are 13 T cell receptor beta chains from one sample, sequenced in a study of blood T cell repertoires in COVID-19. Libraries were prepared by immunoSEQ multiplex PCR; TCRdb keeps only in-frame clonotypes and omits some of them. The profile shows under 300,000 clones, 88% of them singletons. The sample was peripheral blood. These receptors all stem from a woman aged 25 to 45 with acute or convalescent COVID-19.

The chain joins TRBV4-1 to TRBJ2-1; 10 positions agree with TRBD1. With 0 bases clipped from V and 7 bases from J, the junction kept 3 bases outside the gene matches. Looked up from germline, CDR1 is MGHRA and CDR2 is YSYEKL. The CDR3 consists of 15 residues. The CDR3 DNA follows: TGCGCCAGCAGCCAAGATAGGACAGGGGGGAATGAGCAGTTCTTC. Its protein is CASSQDRTGGNEQFF.

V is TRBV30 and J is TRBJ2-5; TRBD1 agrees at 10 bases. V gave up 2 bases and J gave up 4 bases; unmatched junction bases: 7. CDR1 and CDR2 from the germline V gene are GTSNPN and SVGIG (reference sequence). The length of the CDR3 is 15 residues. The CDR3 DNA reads TGTGCCTGGAGTTCCGGGACAGGGGTCGGAGAGACCCAGTACTTC. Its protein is CAWSSGTGVGETQYF. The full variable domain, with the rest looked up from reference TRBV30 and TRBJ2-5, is SQTIHQWPATLVQPVGSPLSLECTVEGTSNPNLYWYRQAAGRGLQLLFYSVGIGQISSEVPQNLSASRPQDRQFILSSKKLLLSDSGFYLCAWSSGTGVGETQYFGPGTRLLVL.

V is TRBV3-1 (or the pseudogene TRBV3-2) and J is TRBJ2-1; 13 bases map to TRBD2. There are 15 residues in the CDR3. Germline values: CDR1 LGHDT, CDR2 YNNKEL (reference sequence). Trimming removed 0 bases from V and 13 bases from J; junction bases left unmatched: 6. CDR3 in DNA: TGTGCCAGCAGCCAAGAGGGACTAGCGGGATCTCGACAGTTCTTC. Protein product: CASSQEGLAGSRQFF.

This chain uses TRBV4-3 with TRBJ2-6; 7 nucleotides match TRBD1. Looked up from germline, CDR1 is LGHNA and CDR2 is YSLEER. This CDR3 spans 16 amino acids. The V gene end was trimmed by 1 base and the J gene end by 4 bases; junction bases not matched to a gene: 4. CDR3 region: CASSQGQGSGANVLTF. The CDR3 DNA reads TGCGCCAGCAGCCAAGGACAGGGTTCCGGGGCCAACGTCCTGACTTTC.

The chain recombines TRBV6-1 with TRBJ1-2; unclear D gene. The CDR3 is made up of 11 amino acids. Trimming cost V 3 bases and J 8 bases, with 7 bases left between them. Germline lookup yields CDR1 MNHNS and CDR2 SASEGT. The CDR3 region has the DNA TGTGCCAGCAGTGAGACTGTAGGCTACACCTTC. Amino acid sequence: CASSETVGYTF.

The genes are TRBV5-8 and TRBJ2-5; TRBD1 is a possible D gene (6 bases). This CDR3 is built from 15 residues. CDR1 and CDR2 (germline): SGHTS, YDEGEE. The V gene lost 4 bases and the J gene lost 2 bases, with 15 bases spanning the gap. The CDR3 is CASSAHPDRQETQYF. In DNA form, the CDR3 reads TGTGCCAGCAGCGCCCACCCAGACAGGCAAGAGACCCAGTACTTC. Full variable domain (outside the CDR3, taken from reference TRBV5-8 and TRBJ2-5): EAGVTQSPTHLIKTRGQQATLRCSPISGHTSVYWYQQALGLGLQFLLWYDEGEERNRGNFPPRFSGRQFPNYSSELNVNALELEDSALYLCASSAHPDRQETQYFGPGTRLLVL.

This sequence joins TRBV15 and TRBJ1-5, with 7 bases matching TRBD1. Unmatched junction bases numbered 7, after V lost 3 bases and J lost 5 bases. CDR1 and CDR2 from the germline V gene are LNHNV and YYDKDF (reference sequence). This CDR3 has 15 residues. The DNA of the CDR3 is TGTGCCACCAGCAGTGCCAGAGGGGGCCATCAGCCCCAGCATTTT. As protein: CATSSARGGHQPQHF.

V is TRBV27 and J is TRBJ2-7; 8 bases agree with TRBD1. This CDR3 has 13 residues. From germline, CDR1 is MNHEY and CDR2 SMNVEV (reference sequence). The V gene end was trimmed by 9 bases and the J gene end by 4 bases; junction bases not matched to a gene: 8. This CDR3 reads CASTGQGRYEQYF. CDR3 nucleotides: TGTGCCAGTACAGGACAGGGACGGTACGAGCAGTACTTC.

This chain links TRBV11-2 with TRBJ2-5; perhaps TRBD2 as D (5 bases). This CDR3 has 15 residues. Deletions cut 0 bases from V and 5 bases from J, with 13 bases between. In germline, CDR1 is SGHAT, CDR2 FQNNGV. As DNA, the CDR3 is TGTGCCAGCAGCTTAGATCGGGGTGACGGGGAGACCCAGTACTTC. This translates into CASSLDRGDGETQYF.

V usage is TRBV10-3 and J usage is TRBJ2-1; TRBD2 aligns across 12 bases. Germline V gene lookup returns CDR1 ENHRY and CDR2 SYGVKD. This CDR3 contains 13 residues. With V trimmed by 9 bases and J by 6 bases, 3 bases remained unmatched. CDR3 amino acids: CAIGLAGSNEQFF. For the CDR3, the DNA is TGTGCCATTGGACTAGCGGGATCCAATGAGCAGTTCTTC.

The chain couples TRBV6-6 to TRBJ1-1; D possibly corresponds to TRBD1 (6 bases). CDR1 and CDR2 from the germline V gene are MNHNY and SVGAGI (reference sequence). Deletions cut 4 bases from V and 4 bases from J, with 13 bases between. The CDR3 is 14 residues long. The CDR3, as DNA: TGTGCCAGCAGTTTAAATGCAGGGGTCACTGAAGCTTTCTTT. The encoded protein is CASSLNAGVTEAFF.

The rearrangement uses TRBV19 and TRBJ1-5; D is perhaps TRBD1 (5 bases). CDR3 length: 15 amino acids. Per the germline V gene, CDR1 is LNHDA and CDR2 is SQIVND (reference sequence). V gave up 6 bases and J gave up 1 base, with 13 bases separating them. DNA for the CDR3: TGTGCCAGTAGCTCTAGGGAGGGGAGCAATCAGCCCCAGCATTTT. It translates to CASSSREGSNQPQHF.

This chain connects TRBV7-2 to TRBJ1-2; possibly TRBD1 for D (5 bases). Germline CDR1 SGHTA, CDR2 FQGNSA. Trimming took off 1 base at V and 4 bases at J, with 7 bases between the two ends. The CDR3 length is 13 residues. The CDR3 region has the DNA TGTGCCAGCAGCTTAGGGGGCAGCTATGGCTACACCTTC. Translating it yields CASSLGGSYGYTF.